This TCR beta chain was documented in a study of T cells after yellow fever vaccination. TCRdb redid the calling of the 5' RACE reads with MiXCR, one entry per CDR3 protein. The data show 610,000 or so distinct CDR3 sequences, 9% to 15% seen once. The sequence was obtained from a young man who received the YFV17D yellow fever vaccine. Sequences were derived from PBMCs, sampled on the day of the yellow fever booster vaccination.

The CDR3 protein is CSASGFREGGEKLFF. The CDR3 DNA follows: TGCAGTGCTAGCGGTTTTCGGGAGGGGGGTGAAAAACTGTTTTTT. This chain links TRBV20-1 with TRBJ1-4, with D maybe TRBD1 (6 bases). V shed 3 bases and J shed 7 bases, with 18 bases lying between them. The length of the CDR3 is 15 residues. Looked up from germline, CDR1 is DFQATT and CDR2 is SNEGSKA (reference sequence).